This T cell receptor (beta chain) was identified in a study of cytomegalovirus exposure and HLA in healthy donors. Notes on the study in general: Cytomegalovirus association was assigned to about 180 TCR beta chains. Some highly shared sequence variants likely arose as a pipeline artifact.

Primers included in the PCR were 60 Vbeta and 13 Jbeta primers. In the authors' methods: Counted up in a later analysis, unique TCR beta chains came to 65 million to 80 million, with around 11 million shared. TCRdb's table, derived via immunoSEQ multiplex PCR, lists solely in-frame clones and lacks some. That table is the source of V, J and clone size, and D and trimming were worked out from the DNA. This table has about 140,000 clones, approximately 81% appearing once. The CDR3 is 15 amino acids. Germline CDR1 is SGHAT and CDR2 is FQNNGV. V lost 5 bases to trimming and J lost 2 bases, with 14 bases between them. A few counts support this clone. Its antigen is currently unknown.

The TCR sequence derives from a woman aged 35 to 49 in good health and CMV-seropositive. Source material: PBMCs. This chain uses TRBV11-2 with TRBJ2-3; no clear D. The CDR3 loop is CASSPLSGYTDTQYF. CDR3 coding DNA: TGTGCCAGCAGCCCACTCTCCGGGTACACAGATACGCAGTATTTT.